The text below deals with one T cell receptor beta chain. The PCR was carried out with 60 Vbeta primers and 13 Jbeta primers. Assay used: immunoSEQ multiplex PCR; TCRdb lists only in-frame clones, some missing. This repertoire comprises about 170,000 clones; its ten largest clones make up about 0.79%. The data stem from a study of cytomegalovirus exposure and HLA in healthy donors. In germline, CDR1 is MNHEY, CDR2 SVGAGI. The CDR3 extends over 15 amino acids. V was cut by 1 base and J by 1 base, with 10 bases left in between. V is TRBV6-5 and J is TRBJ1-1; no reliable D call. Sequencing input: PBMCs. This receptor was obtained from a woman aged 18-29 years in good health and CMV-seropositive. DNA of the CDR3: TGTGCCAGCAGTTACTGGCCCGATGGGAACACTGAAGCTTTCTTT. Encoded protein: CASSYWPDGNTEAFF.